The T cell receptor (beta chain) described here comes from a study of blood T cell repertoires in COVID-19. Study as a whole: PBMCs, B-cell-depleted T cells, or T cells provided the cDNA or gDNA that made up the material.

Deletions cut 4 bases from V and 5 bases from J, with 17 bases between. This CDR3 contains 15 residues. Germline CDR1 is MNHEY and CDR2 is SVGEGT. As processed by the authors: Estimates of nucleated cell counts were drawn from the amplification of reference gene primers. The data were produced by immunoSEQ multiplex PCR, yet TCRdb's version contains in-frame clones alone and is incomplete. The V and J calls and clone size come from that table; D and trimming were worked out from the DNA. Among roughly 380,000 clones listed, around 89% were seen once. The chain has TRBV6-2 or TRBV6-3 and TRBJ2-5; D may be TRBD1 (6 bases). The TCR sequence derives from a woman aged 40 to 55 with COVID-19, enrolled during active disease. Sequencing was performed on peripheral blood. The DNA for the CDR3 is TGTGCCAGCAGTTCCGTACAGGGAAAGGGCGAGACCCAGTACTTC. The encoded protein is CASSSVQGKGETQYF.